This TCR beta chain comes out of a study of low-dose radiotherapy and immunotherapy resistance in tumors. Stated time point: after trial treatment. Treatment denoted: LDRT plus nivolumab, ipilimumab, low-dose cyclophosphamide and aspirin (RACIN trial). Every donor was treated with nivolumab, ipilimumab, aspirin, low-dose cyclophosphamide and also low-dose radiotherapy. This clonotype was observed a handful of times. CDR3 length equals 15 residues. Germline lookup yields CDR1 SNHLY and CDR2 FYNNEI. V dropped 8 bases and J dropped 5; count of bases not matched to a gene: 13. TRAV- and TRBV-specific primers were used for first-strand cDNA, which covered alpha and beta chains. PCR amplification of the TCRs was performed with Phusion for 20 PCR cycles, and it relied on a constant-region primer together with a V-primer adapter. TCRdb ran MiXCR on the reads and lists one entry per CDR3 protein. The data contain roughly 95,000 distinct CDR3 sequences, 20% to 25% of them seen just once; the ten biggest clones take up around 13%.

This receptor was identified in a female donor with ovarian cancer. The chain uses TRBV2 and TRBJ2-5, with 8 nucleotides matching TRBD2. The sequences come from PBMCs, collected after low-dose radiotherapy plus immunotherapy. The CDR3 is CASYVQREMWETQYF. As DNA, the CDR3 is TGTGCCAGCTATGTTCAGCGGGAGATGTGGGAGACCCAGTACTTC.